This T cell receptor (beta chain) was obtained from a study of blood T cell repertoires in COVID-19 (TCRdb year 2020). Regarding the study in general: Collaborator samples came from the United States, Italy and Spain and covered acute and convalescent phases of COVID-19. The repertoires were released in a freely available public database intended as a resource for research on the immune response to SARS-CoV-2. The prospective study material was composed of cDNA or gDNA derived from T cells, B-cell-depleted T cells, or PBMCs. Sample metadata almost always included a de-identified subject ID, COVID-19 status, age in years and sex. Where available, HLA class I and class II types were taken from metadata supplied by the sample provider and were not determined by assay-based typing. The samples were drawn from the first 160 participants of the ongoing ImmuneRACE study and from 950 to 1,500 subjects provided by 6 global collaborators. Deeply sampled blood TCRbeta repertoires from subjects exposed to, actively infected with, or recovered from COVID-19 were included in the dataset.

The paper as a whole reports these results and caveats: Clinical and demographic metadata were provided uncurated, with the amount varying by source and participant.

TCRbeta CDR3 regions were amplified from genomic DNA using the immunoSEQ Assay, a bias-controlled multiplex PCR. The published analysis was carried out like this. Within the assay, amplification of reference gene primers was used to estimate how many nucleated cells each sample contained. To quantify the absolute abundance of each unique TCRbeta CDR3 rearrangement, sequence reads were collapsed and filtered. For each sample, productive Simpson clonality was calculated as the square root of Simpson's diversity index over productive rearrangements. Imported from immuneACCESS, the table was reduced by TCRdb to in-frame sequences with V and J called. These copies leave out some clones; in studies compared against another copy, an unresolved V gene accounts for under half, and the cause of the remainder is not known. V and J calls and clone size follow that table, whereas D and trimming were derived from the DNA. The sample profile shows 65,000 or so clones; about 80% of them were found once. The ten largest clonotypes hold 3.5% to 4.5% of the sample.

Turning to this clone: This clone's antigen is unknown. No clone much larger than this one lies a single base away; base qualities are absent.

The V end loses 0 bases and the J end loses 7 bases, and a stretch of 15 bases separates them. Reading the germline V gene gives CDR1 MGHRA and CDR2 YSYEKL. From the cysteine through the phenylalanine, the CDR3 covers 15 amino acids. Only the CDR3 part of the read is kept: 45 bases, read in frame from the first base. Whole blood was collected in K2EDTA tubes by collaborating institutions according to the institutions' own protocols. For TCRbeta analysis, collaborators shipped samples as frozen whole blood, isolated PBMCs, or DNA extracted from either of those sample types. This receptor was obtained from a man in his sixties with acute or convalescent COVID-19. The V and J segments used are TRBV4-1 and TRBJ2-5; TRBD2 could be the D gene, as 7 bases match. The sample taken for sequencing was peripheral blood. The nucleotide sequence is TGCGCCAGCAGCCAAGACCGGGGGGCCCGTGGGACCCAGTACTTC. Its coded protein is CASSQDRGARGTQYF.